This TCR beta chain was sequenced in a study of prognosis after radiotherapy for stage I lung cancer. About the research overall: Adenocarcinoma occurred in around eleven patients and squamous cell carcinoma in several. After radiotherapy, distant metastases were seen in a handful of patients (median 7 months), and no significant progression was seen in 15. Study-wide findings and caveats: Tumor specificity of the expanded TCR clones was not determined.

CDR1 and CDR2 from the germline V gene are SGHVS and FQNEAQ. The length of the CDR3 is 17 residues. Germline trimming cut 5 bases from V and 9 bases from J; bases unmatched to any gene: 16. Amplification of TCR beta CDR3 from genomic DNA used two-round multiplex PCR. First-round PCR amplification was performed with primers specific to each TRBV and TRBJ gene. Each CDR3 protein gets one entry after TCRdb re-called the multiplex PCR reads with MiXCR. The sample includes some 30,000 distinct CDR3 sequences, 40% to 50% of them seen just once. A remark on this clonotype: The antigen is undetermined. Since a far larger clone is one base different, this is likely a read error.

The sequence derives from a donor older than 45 with non-small cell lung cancer. The rearrangement links TRBV7-8 to TRBJ2-2; the match to TRBD1 covers 9 bases. The sequencing here drew on PBMCs, taken before or after stereotactic body radiation therapy (not recorded which). CDR3 coding DNA: TGTGCCAGCAGCCGTGACAGGGGGATTACGAGTTCCTGGGAGCTGTTTTTT. This encodes CASSRDRGITSSWELFF. The whole variable domain, filled in from reference TRBV7-8 and TRBJ2-2, reads GAGVSQSPRYKVAKRGQDVALRCDPISGHVSLFWYQQALGQGPEFLTYFQNEAQLDKSGLPSDRFFAERPEGSVSTLKIQRTQQEDSAVYLCASSRDRGITSSWELFFGEGSRLTVL.